The 21 T cell receptor beta chains reported below all come from one sample, sequenced in a study of cytomegalovirus exposure and HLA in healthy donors. Researchers ran the PCR with 60 Vbeta and 13 Jbeta primers. Sequenced by immunoSEQ multiplex PCR; TCRdb stores in-frame clones only, minus some. This sample's table has about 160,000 clones. What was sequenced was PBMCs. These receptor sequences come from a woman aged 60-70 years in good health and CMV-seronegative.

The V and J genes are TRBV7-9 and TRBJ2-5, with 15 bases matching TRBD2. The CDR3 extends over 19 amino acids. Germline CDR1 and CDR2: SEHNR and FQNEAQ (reference sequence). The V and J ends lost 3 bases and 1 base, in that order; junction bases with no gene match: 9. CDR3 nucleotides: TGTGCCAGCAGCTTGAGTTCGGGACTAGCGGGAGGCAGCCAAGAGACCCAGTACTTC. Amino acid sequence: CASSLSSGLAGGSQETQYF.

CDR3 protein: CASSVKLSPGNTIYF. The CDR3 nucleotides read TGTGCCAGCAGTGTAAAGCTAAGTCCTGGAAACACCATATATTTT. The chain carries TRBV6-1 and TRBJ1-3; D remains unclear. Germline-derived CDR1 and CDR2 are MNHNS and SASEGT. V lost 4 bases, J lost 2 bases, and 12 bases lay in between. The CDR3 runs 15 residues.

The rearrangement joins TRBV6-5 to TRBJ2-5; 7 nucleotides match TRBD1. Germline-derived CDR1 and CDR2 are MNHEY and SVGAGI. There are 14 residues in the CDR3. The trim removed 2 bases at V and 2 bases at J, leaving 2 bases unmatched. CDR3 DNA sequence: TGTGCCAGCAGTTACGGGACAGCGCAAGAGACCCAGTACTTC. Translated, it gives CASSYGTAQETQYF.

This chain joins TRBV4-2 and TRBJ2-7; maybe TRBD1 (6 bases). Germline CDR1 reads LGHNA; CDR2 reads YNFKEQ. Deletions cut 1 base from V and 3 bases from J, with 13 bases between. The CDR3 has 15 amino acids. CDR3 region: CASSQVIRGGYEQYF. CDR3 sequence (DNA): TGTGCCAGCAGCCAAGTTATCAGGGGTGGCTACGAGCAGTACTTC.

This rearrangement joins TRBV7-9 to TRBJ1-5; D possibly corresponds to TRBD1 (6 bases). Germline CDR1 and CDR2: SEHNR and FQNEAQ (reference sequence). The V and J ends lost 5 bases and 7 bases respectively, with 18 bases between them. The CDR3 totals 15 residues. CDR3 in amino acids: CASSRDQGQKQPQHF. Written as DNA, the CDR3 is TGTGCCAGCAGCCGTGATCAGGGGCAAAAGCAGCCCCAGCATTTT.

This chain uses TRBV5-1 with TRBJ1-3; 8 nucleotides line up with TRBD1. The ends lost 6 bases at V and 1 base at J; junction bases unmatched: 6. The length of the CDR3 is 15 residues. Germline lookup yields CDR1 SGHRS and CDR2 YFSETQ. The CDR3 is CASTITGGSGNTIYF. CDR3 bases: TGCGCCAGCACCATAACAGGGGGATCTGGAAACACCATATATTTT.

This rearrangement joins TRBV2 to TRBJ1-2; possible D gene TRBD1, 6 bases. CDR3 length: 12 residues. Germline-derived CDR1 and CDR2 are SNHLY and FYNNEI. With 8 bases removed from V and 3 bases from J, the gap between germline ends came to 10 bases. The CDR3 loop reads CASGPGDYGYTF. CDR3 DNA sequence: TGTGCCAGCGGCCCAGGGGACTATGGCTACACCTTC.

The V call is TRBV27, the J call TRBJ2-1, with TRBD1 identical over 7 bases. CDR3 size: 15 residues. Losses at the gene ends were 6 bases for V and 2 bases for J; bases not matched to a gene: 7. The germline gives CDR1 MNHEY, CDR2 SMNVEV (reference sequence). The CDR3 sequence: CASSPRQGAYNEQFF. The CDR3 DNA is TGTGCCAGCAGCCCCCGACAGGGAGCCTACAATGAGCAGTTCTTC.

J is TRBJ1-6 and V is TRBV5-4, with D unclear. Germline V gene sequence: CDR1 SGHNT, CDR2 YYREEE (reference sequence). V lost 0 bases and J 8 bases, leaving 15 bases between the germline ends. This CDR3 region has 16 residues. In nucleotides, the CDR3 is TGTGCCAGCAGCTTGGGGCCGGGAGGCGTATATTCACCCCTCCACTTT. This translates into CASSLGPGGVYSPLHF.

The chain carries TRBV7-6 and TRBJ2-1; TRBD2 matches 8 bases. Germline-derived CDR1 and CDR2 are SGHVS and FNYEAQ. The V and J ends lost 6 bases and 0 bases, in that order; junction bases with no gene match: 7. The CDR3 spans 16 residues. The CDR3 sequence: CASSSTAGGSYNEQFF. DNA of the CDR3: TGTGCCAGCAGTTCCACCGCGGGAGGCTCCTACAATGAGCAGTTCTTC.

Here the CDR3 reads CSSGGPLGTDTQYF. The CDR3 DNA reads as TGTAGTTCGGGGGGGCCCCTTGGCACAGATACGCAGTATTTT. The chain couples TRBV19 to TRBJ2-3; 8 nucleotides line up with TRBD2. Germline CDR1 LNHDA, CDR2 SQIVND (reference sequence). This CDR3 comprises 14 residues. The full variable domain, with the rest looked up from reference TRBV19 and TRBJ2-3, is DGGITQSPKYLFRKEGQNVTLSCEQNLNHDAMYWYRQDPGQGLRLIYYSQIVNDFQKGDIAEGYSVSREKKESFPLTVTSAQKNPTAFYLCSSGGPLGTDTQYFGPGTRLTVL.

This chain links TRBV7-9 with TRBJ1-1, with D possibly being TRBD1 (6 bases). CDR3 size: 16 residues. With 3 bases removed from V and 4 bases from J, the gap between germline ends came to 18 bases. In germline, CDR1 is SEHNR, CDR2 FQNEAQ (reference sequence). This CDR3 reads CASSLGGGSPGTEAFF. The CDR3 DNA reads TGTGCCAGCAGCTTGGGGGGGGGCAGCCCGGGCACTGAAGCTTTCTTT.

On this clone itself: One junction end disagrees with the germline gene, perhaps due to a read error. This chain joins TRBV14 and TRBJ2-7, with 7 nucleotides matching TRBD2. From germline, CDR1 is SGHDN and CDR2 FVKESK. The CDR3 has 13 amino acids. CDR3 amino acids: CASSQDPREALSF. The DNA for the CDR3 is TGTGCCAGCAGCCAAGATCCCCGGGAGGCCCTTTCATTC.

The V gene is TRBV5-4, the J gene TRBJ1-2; weak D call: TRBD1 (6 bases). V lost 0 bases and J lost 8, with 17 bases in between. Germline assignment: CDR1 SGHNT and CDR2 YYREEE (reference sequence). The CDR3 totals 15 residues. CDR3 in DNA: TGTGCCAGCAGCTTGGGGGGGCCCGGCCAAGAGGGCTACACCTTC. It yields the protein CASSLGGPGQEGYTF.

The V gene is TRBV7-9, the J gene TRBJ1-4, with 12 nucleotides matching TRBD1. From germline, CDR1 is SEHNR and CDR2 FQNEAQ (reference sequence). The CDR3 has 18 residues. V shed 5 bases, J shed 3 bases, and the junction held 10 bases outside the gene matches. The CDR3 DNA sequence: TGTGCCAGCAGCGTCGGGACAGGGGGCCTTTACCCTAATGAAAAACTGTTTTTT. Amino acid sequence: CASSVGTGGLYPNEKLFF. Full variable domain (missing parts from reference TRBV7-9 and TRBJ1-4): DTGVSQNPRHKITKRGQNVTFRCDPISEHNRLYWYRQTLGQGPEFLTYFQNEAQLEKSRLLSDRFSAERPKGSFSTLEIQRTEQGDSAMYLCASSVGTGGLYPNEKLFFGSGTQLSVL.

The chain is built from TRBV4-2 and TRBJ1-2; D unresolved. The V and J ends lost 1 base and 8 bases respectively, with 14 bases between them. This CDR3 is built from 14 residues. Germline CDR1 is LGHNA and CDR2 is YNFKEQ. The chain's CDR3 is CASSQANSYAGYTF. CDR3 nucleotides: TGTGCCAGCAGCCAAGCGAATAGCTATGCGGGCTACACCTTC.

This chain links TRBV5-1 with TRBJ1-1, with D uncertain. The CDR3 runs 12 residues. Germline V CDR1 and CDR2: SGHRS, YFSETQ. Deletions cut 2 bases from V and 5 bases from J, with 7 bases between. CDR3 DNA: TGCGCCAGCAGCTTCCGGGGTACTGAAGCTTTCTTT. Translated: CASSFRGTEAFF.

V is TRBV6-5 and J is TRBJ2-7, with D maybe TRBD1 (6 bases). V lost 6 bases and J 2 bases, leaving 17 bases between the germline ends. Germline lookup yields CDR1 MNHEY and CDR2 SVGAGI. The CDR3 is made up of 15 amino acids. CDR3 nucleotide sequence: TGTGCCAGCAGGGTGGACAGAGACCCAACCTACGAGCAGTACTTC. This gives the protein CASRVDRDPTYEQYF.

The chain links TRBV2 to TRBJ2-5; D is unresolved. The germline V and J ends were trimmed by 3 bases and 0 bases, with 8 bases remaining between them. Germline CDR1 is SNHLY and CDR2 is FYNNEI. The CDR3 runs to 14 residues. The CDR3 reads CASSDRVYQETQYF. In DNA, the CDR3 is TGTGCCAGCAGTGACCGAGTGTACCAAGAGACCCAGTACTTC. The entire variable domain, with the rest obtained from reference TRBV2 and TRBJ2-5, is as follows: EPEVTQTPSHQVTQMGQEVILRCVPISNHLYFYWYRQILGQKVEFLVSFYNNEISEKSEIFDDQFSVERPDGSNFTLKIRSTKLEDSAMYFCASSDRVYQETQYFGPGTRLLVL.

This chain connects TRBV10-3 to TRBJ1-1, with D maybe TRBD1 (6 bases). Germline V gene sequence: CDR1 ENHRY, CDR2 SYGVKD. The V and J ends lost 2 bases and 4 bases respectively, with 17 bases between them. CDR3 size: 16 residues. The CDR3 reads CAISELSLEQGTEAFF. CDR3 in DNA: TGTGCCATCAGTGAGCTAAGCCTAGAACAGGGCACTGAAGCTTTCTTT.

V usage is TRBV7-2 and J usage is TRBJ2-7; D is perhaps TRBD1 (6 bases). The V end was cut by 5 bases, the J end by 2 bases, with 13 bases between. This CDR3 spans 14 amino acids. Germline CDR1 reads SGHTA; CDR2 reads FQGNSA. CDR3 bases: TGTGCCAGCAGCGGACAGTATCCCCCCTACGAGCAGTACTTC. Translating it yields CASSGQYPPYEQYF. Combining the CDR3 with reference TRBV7-2 and TRBJ2-7 gives the whole variable domain GAGVSQSPSNKVTEKGKDVELRCDPISGHTALYWYRQSLGQGLEFLIYFQGNSAPDKSGLPSDRFSAERTGGSVSTLTIQRTQQEDSAVYLCASSGQYPPYEQYFGPGTRLTVT.